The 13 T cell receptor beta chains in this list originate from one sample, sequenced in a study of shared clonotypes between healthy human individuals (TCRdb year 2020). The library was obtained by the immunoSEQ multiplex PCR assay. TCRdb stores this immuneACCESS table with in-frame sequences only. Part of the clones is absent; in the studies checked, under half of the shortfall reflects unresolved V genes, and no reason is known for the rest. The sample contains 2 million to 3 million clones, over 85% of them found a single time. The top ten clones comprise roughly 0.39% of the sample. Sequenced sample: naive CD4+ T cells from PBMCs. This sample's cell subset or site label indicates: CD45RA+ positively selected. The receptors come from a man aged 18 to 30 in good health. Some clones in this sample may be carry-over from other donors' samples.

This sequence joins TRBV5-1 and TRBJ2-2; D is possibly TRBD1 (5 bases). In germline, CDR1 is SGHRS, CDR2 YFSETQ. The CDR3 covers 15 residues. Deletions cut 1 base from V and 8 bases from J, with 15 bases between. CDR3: CASSLFPGNEGELFF. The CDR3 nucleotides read TGCGCCAGCAGCTTGTTTCCAGGGAACGAGGGGGAGCTGTTTTTT.

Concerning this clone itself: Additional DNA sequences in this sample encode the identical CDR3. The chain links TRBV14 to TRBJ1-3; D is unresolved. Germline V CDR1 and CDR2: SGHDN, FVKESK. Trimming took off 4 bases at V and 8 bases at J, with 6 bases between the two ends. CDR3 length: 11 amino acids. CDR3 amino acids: CASSLGDTIYF. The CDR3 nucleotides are TGTGCCAGCAGCCTGGGCGACACCATATATTTT.

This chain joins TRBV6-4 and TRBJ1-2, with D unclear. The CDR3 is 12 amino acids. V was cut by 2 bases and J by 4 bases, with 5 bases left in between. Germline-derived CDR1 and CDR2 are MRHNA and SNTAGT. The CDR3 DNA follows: TGTGCCAGCAGTGACCCGGGCTATGGCTACACCTTC. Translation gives CASSDPGYGYTF.

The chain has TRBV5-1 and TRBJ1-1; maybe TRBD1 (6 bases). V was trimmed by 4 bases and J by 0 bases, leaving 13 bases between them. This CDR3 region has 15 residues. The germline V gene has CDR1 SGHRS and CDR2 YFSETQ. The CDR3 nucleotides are TGCGCCAGCAGCCACGGGACACGGATGAACACTGAAGCTTTCTTT. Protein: CASSHGTRMNTEAFF.

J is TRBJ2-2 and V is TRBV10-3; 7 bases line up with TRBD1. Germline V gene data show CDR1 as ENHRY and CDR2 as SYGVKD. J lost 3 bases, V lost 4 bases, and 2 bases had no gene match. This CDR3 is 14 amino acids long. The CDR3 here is CAISGQGDTGELFF. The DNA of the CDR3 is TGTGCCATCAGTGGACAGGGAGACACCGGGGAGCTGTTTTTT.

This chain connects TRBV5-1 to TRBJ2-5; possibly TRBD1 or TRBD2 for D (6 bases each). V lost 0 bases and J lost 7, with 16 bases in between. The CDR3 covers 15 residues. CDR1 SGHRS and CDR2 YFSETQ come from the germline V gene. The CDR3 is CASSLEQGGSVTQYF. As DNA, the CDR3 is TGCGCCAGCAGCTTGGAACAGGGAGGTTCAGTGACCCAGTACTTC.

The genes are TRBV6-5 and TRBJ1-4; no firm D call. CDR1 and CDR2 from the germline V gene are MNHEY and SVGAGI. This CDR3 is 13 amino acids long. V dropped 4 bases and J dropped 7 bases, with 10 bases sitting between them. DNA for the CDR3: TGTGCCAGCAGTTCCCGATTGAGTGAAAAACTGTTTTTT. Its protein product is CASSSRLSEKLFF.

This CDR3 reads CASSTLDQGEKYF. The CDR3 coding sequence is TGTGCCAGCAGCACGTTAGATCAGGGAGAGAAGTACTTC. This rearrangement joins TRBV7-3 to TRBJ2-7; D may correspond to TRBD1 or TRBD2 (5 bases each). Germline loops: CDR1 SGHTA, CDR2 FQGTGA. This CDR3 has 13 amino acids. V was trimmed by 5 bases and J by 11 bases, leaving 19 bases between them.

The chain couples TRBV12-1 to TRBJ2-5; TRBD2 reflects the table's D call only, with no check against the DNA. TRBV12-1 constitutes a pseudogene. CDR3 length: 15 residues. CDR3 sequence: CASSPRDLLQETQYF. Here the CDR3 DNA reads TGTGCCAGCAGCCCGCGGGATCTTTTACAAGAGACCCAGTACTTC.

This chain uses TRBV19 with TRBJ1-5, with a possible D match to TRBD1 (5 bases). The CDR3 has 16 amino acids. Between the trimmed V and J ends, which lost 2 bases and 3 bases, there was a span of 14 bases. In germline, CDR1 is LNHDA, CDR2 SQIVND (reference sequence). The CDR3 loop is CASSIMGTRSNQPQHF. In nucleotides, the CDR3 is TGTGCCAGTAGTATAATGGGGACGAGGTCCAATCAGCCCCAGCATTTT. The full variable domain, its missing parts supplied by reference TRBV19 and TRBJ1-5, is DGGITQSPKYLFRKEGQNVTLSCEQNLNHDAMYWYRQDPGQGLRLIYYSQIVNDFQKGDIAEGYSVSREKKESFPLTVTSAQKNPTAFYLCASSIMGTRSNQPQHFGDGTRLSIL.

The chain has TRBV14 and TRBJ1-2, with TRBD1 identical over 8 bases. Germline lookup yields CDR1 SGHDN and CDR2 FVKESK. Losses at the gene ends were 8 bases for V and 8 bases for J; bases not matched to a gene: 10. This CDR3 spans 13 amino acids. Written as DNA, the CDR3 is TGTGCCAGCGGGCGAGGACAGGGTGGCGGCTACACCTTC. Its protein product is CASGRGQGGGYTF.

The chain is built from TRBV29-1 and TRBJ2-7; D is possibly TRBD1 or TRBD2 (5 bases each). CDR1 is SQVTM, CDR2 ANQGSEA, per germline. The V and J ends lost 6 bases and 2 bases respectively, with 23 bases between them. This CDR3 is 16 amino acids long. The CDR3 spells CSVVLWDRNLAYEQYF. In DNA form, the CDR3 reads TGCAGCGTGGTCCTATGGGACCGAAACTTAGCCTACGAGCAGTACTTC.

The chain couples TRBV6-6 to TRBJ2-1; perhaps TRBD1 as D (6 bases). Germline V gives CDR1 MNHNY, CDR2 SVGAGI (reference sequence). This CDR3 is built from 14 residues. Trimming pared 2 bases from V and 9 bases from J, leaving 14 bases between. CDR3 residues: CASSYLGARGEQFF. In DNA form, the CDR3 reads TGTGCCAGCAGTTACCTGGGGGCGAGGGGTGAGCAGTTCTTC.